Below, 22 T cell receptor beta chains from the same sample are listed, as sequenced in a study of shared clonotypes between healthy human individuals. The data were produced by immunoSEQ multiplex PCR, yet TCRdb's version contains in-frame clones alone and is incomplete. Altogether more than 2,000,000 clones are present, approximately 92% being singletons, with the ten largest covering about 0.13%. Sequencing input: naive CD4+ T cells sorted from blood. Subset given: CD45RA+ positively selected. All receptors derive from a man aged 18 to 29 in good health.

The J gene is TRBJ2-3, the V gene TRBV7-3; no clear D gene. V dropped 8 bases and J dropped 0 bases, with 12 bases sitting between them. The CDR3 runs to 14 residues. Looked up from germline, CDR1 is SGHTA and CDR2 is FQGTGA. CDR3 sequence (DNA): TGTGCCAGCTCGGACGGACGTAGCACAGATACGCAGTATTTT. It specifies CASSDGRSTDTQYF. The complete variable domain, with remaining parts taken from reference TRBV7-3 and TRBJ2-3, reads GAGVSQTPSNKVTEKGKYVELRCDPISGHTALYWYRQSLGQGPEFLIYFQGTGAADDSGLPNDRFFAVRPEGSVSTLKIQRTERGDSAVYLCASSDGRSTDTQYFGPGTRLTVL.

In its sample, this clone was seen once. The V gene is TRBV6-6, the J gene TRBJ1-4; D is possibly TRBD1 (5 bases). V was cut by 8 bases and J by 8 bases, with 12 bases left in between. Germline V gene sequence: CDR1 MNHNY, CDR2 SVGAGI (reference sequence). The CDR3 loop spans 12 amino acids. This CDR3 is CASPRVYEKLFF. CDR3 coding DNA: TGTGCCAGCCCCAGGGTATACGAAAAACTGTTTTTT.

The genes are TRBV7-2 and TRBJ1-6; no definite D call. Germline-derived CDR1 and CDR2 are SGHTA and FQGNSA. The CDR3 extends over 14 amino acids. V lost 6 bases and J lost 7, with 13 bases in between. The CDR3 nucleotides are TGTGCCAGCAGTCCCCCCCGGTCAAATTCACCCCTCCACTTT. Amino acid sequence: CASSPPRSNSPLHF.

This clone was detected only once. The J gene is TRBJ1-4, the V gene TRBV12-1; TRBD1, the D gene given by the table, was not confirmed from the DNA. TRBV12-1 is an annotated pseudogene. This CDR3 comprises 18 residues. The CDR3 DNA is TGTGCCAGCCCCCCGGGACAAGGACGTGGTACTACTAATGAAAAACTGTTTTTT. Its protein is CASPPGQGRGTTNEKLFF.

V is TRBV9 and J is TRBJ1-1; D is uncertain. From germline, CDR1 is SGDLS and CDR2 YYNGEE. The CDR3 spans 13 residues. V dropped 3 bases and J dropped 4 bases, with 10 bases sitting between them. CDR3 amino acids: CASSGALSTEAFF. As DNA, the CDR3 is TGTGCCAGCAGCGGGGCCCTGAGCACTGAAGCTTTCTTT.

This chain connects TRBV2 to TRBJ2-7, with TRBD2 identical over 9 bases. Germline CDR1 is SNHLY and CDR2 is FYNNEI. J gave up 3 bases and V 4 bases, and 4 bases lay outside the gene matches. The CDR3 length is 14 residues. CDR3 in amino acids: CASSVTSGFYEQYF. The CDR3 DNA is TGTGCCAGCAGTGTTACTAGCGGGTTCTACGAGCAGTACTTC.

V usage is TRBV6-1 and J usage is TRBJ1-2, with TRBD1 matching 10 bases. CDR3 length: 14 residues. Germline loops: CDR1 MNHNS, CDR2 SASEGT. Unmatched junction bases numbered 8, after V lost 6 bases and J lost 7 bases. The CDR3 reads CASSALTGGFGYTF. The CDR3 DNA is TGTGCCAGCAGCGCCCTGACAGGGGGCTTTGGCTACACCTTC.

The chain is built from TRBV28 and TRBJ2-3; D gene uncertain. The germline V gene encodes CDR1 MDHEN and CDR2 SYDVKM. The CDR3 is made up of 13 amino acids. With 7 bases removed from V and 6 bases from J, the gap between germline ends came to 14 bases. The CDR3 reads CASITRPGDTQYF. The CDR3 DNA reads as TGTGCCAGCATCACGCGCCCCGGGGATACGCAGTATTTT.

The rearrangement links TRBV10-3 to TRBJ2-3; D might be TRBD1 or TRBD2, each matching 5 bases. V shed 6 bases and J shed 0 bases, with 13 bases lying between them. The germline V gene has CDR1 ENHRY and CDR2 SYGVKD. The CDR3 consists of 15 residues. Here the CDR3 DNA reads TGTGCCATCAGCCCCGGGACCCAAAGCACAGATACGCAGTATTTT. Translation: CAISPGTQSTDTQYF.

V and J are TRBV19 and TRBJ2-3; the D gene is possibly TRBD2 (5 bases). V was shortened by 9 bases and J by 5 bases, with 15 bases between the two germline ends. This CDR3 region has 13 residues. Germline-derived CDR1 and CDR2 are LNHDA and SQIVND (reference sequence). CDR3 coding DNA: TGTGCCAGCGCCCGGGGTGGTTTAGATACGCAGTATTTT. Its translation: CASARGGLDTQYF. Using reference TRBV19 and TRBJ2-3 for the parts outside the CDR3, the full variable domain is DGGITQSPKYLFRKEGQNVTLSCEQNLNHDAMYWYRQDPGQGLRLIYYSQIVNDFQKGDIAEGYSVSREKKESFPLTVTSAQKNPTAFYLCASARGGLDTQYFGPGTRLTVL.

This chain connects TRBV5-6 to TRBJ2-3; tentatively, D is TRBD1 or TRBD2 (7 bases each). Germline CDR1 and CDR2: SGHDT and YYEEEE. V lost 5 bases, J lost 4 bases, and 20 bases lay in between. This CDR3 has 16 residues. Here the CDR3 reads CASRLPGGGPADTQYF. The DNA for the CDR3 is TGTGCCAGCAGGTTACCAGGGGGAGGGCCTGCAGATACGCAGTATTTT.

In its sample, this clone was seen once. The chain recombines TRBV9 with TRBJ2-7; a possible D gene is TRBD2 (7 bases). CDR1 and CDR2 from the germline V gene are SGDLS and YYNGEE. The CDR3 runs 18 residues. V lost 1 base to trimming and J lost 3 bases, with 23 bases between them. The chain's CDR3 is CASSVITPGGGFIYEQYF. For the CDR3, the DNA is TGTGCCAGCAGCGTAATCACCCCGGGGGGCGGGTTTATCTACGAGCAGTACTTC.

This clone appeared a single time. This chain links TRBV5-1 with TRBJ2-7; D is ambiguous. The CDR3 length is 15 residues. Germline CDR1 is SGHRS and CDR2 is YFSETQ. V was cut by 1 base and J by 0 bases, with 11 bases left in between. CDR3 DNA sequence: TGCGCCAGCAGCTTGCTTACGGACCACTCCTACGAGCAGTACTTC. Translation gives CASSLLTDHSYEQYF.

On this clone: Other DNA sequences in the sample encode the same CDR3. The CDR3 sequence is CASSKTSGSTDTQYF. In DNA, the CDR3 is TGTGCCAGCAGCAAGACTAGCGGCAGCACAGATACGCAGTATTTT. J is TRBJ2-3 and V is TRBV5-4, with 9 positions matching TRBD2. The CDR3 spans 15 residues. Germline V gene lookup returns CDR1 SGHNT and CDR2 YYREEE (reference sequence). J lost 0 bases, V lost 4 bases, and 3 bases had no gene match.

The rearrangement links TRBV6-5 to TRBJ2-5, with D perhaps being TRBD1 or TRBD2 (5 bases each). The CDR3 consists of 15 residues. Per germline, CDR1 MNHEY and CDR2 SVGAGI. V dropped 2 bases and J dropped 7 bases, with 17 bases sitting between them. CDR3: CASSYQGQGAGTQYF. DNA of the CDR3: TGTGCCAGCAGTTACCAAGGCCAGGGAGCTGGGACCCAGTACTTC.

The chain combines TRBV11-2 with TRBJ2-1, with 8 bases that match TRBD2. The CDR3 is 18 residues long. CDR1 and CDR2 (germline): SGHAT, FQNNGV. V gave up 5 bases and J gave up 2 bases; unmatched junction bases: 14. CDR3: CASSLRGWRGVTYNEQFF. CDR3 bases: TGTGCCAGCAGCCTTAGGGGTTGGCGGGGGGTAACCTACAATGAGCAGTTCTTC. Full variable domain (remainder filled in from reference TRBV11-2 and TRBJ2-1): EAGVAQSPRYKIIEKRQSVAFWCNPISGHATLYWYQQILGQGPKLLIQFQNNGVVDDSQLPKDRFSAERLKGVDSTLKIQPAKLEDSAVYLCASSLRGWRGVTYNEQFFGPGTRLTVL.

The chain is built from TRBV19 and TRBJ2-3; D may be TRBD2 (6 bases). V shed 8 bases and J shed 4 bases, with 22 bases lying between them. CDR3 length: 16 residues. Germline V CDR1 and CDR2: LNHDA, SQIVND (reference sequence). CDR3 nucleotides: TGTGCCAGTCGCTACGGTAGCGGATACCCAGCAGATACGCAGTATTTT. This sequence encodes CASRYGSGYPADTQYF.

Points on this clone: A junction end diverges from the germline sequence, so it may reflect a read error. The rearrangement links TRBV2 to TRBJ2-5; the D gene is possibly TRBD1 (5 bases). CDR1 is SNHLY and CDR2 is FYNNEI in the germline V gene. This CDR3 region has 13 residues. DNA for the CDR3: TGTGCCAGCAGGGAAGGGGTGGGGGAGACCCAGTACTTC. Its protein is CASREGVGETQYF.

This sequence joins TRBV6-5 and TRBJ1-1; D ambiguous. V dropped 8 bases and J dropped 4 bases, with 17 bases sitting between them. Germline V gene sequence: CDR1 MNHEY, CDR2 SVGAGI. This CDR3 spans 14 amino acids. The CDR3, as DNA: TGTGCCAGCGGCCCCCTGACGGATGGCACTGAAGCTTTCTTT. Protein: CASGPLTDGTEAFF.

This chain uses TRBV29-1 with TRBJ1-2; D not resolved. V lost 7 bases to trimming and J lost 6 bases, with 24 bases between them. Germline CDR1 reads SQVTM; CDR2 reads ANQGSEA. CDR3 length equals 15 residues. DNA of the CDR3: TGCAGCGATATGGTCCCACAGCCAGGCGTGGATGGCTACACCTTC. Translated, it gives CSDMVPQPGVDGYTF.

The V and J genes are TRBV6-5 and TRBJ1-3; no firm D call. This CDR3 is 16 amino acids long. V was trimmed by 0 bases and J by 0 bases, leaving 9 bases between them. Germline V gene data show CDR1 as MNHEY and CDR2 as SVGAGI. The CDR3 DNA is TGTGCCAGCAGTTACTCGCTCGCAGCCTCTGGAAACACCATATATTTT. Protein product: CASSYSLAASGNTIYF.

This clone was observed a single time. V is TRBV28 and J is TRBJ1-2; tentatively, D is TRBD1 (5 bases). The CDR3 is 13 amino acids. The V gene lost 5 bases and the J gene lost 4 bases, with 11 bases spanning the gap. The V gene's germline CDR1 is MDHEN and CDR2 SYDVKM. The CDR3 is CASSDGGFYGYTF. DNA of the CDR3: TGTGCCAGCAGTGACGGGGGTTTCTATGGCTACACCTTC.